This T cell receptor beta chain stems from a study of cytomegalovirus exposure and HLA in healthy donors. Study-wide results and limits: A later analysis reportedly found that, within productive TCRs, an Asian-associated ancestry cluster had fewer N-insertions than the mean observed across the approximately 670 donors.

Turning to this clone: What it recognizes is unknown.

Trimming took 7 bases from V and 0 from J, leaving 4 bases between them. CDR3 size: 13 residues. Germline CDR1 is LNHDA and CDR2 is SQIVND (reference sequence). The PCR contained 60 Vbeta and 13 Jbeta primers. Assay used: immunoSEQ multiplex PCR; TCRdb lists only in-frame clones, some missing. There are some 140,000 clones in the sample; 65% to 85% occur only once, and more than 0.85% lies in the top ten. The receptor comes from a man aged 18 to 29 in good health and CMV-seronegative. The chain recombines TRBV19 with TRBJ1-6; D is undetermined. Sample: PBMCs. The CDR3 protein is CASKSSYNSPLHF. The CDR3 nucleotides read TGTGCCAGTAAGAGCTCCTATAATTCACCCCTCCACTTT.